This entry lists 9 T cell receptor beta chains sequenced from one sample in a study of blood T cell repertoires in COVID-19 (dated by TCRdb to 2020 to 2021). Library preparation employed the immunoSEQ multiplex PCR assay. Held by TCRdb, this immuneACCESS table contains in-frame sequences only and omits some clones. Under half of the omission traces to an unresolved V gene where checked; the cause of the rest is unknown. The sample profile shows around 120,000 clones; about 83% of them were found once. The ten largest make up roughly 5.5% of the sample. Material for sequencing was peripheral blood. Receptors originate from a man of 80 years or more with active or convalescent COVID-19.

As DNA, the CDR3 is TGTGCCAGCGGACAGGGTCATACCTACGAGCAGTACTTC. This encodes CASGQGHTYEQYF. The V call is TRBV9, the J call TRBJ2-7; TRBD1 matches 8 bases. V lost 7 bases and J lost 2; bases outside the gene matches: 5. The CDR3 contains 13 residues. The germline gives CDR1 SGDLS, CDR2 YYNGEE.

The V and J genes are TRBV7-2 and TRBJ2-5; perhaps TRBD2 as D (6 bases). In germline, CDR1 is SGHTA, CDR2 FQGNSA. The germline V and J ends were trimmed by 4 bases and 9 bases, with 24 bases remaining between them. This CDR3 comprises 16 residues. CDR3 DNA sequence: TGTGCCAGCAGCTCCGCCGGGACTGGAGGTTCCGGGGCCCAGTACTTC. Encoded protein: CASSSAGTGGSGAQYF.

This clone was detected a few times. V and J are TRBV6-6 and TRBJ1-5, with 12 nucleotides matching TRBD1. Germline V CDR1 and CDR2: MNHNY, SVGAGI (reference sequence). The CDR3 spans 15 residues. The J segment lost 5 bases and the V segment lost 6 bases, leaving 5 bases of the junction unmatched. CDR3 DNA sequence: TGTGCCAGCAGCAAGGGACAGGGGGCGGATCAGCCCCAGCATTTT. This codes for CASSKGQGADQPQHF.

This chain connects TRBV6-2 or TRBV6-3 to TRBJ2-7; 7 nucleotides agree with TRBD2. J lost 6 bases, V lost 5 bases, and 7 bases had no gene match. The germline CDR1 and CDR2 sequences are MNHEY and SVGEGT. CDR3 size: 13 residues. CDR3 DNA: TGTGCCAGCAGTCTCATCGGGGGGTTCGAGCAGTACTTC. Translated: CASSLIGGFEQYF.

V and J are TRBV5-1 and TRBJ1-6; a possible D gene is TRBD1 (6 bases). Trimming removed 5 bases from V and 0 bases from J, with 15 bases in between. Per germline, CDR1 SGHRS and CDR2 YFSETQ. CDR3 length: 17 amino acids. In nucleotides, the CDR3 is TGCGCCAGCAGGTCCGGGGGGGCTAGCTCCTATAATTCACCCCTCCACTTT. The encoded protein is CASRSGGASSYNSPLHF. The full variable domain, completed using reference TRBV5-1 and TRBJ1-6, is KAGVTQTPRYLIKTRGQQVTLSCSPISGHRSVSWYQQTPGQGLQFLFEYFSETQRNKGNFPGRFSGRQFSNSRSEMNVSTLELGDSALYLCASRSGGASSYNSPLHFGNGTRLTVT.

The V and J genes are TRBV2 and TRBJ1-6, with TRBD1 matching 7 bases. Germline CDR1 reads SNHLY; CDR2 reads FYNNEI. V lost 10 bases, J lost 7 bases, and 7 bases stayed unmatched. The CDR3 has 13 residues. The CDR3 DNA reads TGTGCCAACAACAGGGGTCCGAATTCACCCCTCCACTTT. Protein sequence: CANNRGPNSPLHF.

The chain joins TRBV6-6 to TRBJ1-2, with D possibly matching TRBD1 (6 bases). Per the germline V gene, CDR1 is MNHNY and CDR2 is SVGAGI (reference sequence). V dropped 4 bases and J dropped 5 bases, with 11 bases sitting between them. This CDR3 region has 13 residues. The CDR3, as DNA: TGTGCCAGCAGTTCCCCTGGACAGTATGGCTACACCTTC. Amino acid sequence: CASSSPGQYGYTF.

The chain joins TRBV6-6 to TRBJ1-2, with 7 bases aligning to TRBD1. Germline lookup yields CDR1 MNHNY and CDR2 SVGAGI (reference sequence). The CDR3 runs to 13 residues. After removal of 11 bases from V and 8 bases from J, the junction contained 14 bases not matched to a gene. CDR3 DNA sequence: TGTGCCGGAAGGACAGGTCTCTCCTACGGCTACACCTTC. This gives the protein CAGRTGLSYGYTF.

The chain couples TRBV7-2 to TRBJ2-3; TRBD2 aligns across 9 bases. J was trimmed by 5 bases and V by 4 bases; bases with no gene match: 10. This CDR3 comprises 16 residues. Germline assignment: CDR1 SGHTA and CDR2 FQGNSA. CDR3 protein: CASSSASGGSIDTQYF. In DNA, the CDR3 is TGTGCCAGCAGCTCCGCGAGCGGGGGGTCGATAGATACGCAGTATTTT.